These 24 T cell receptor beta chains came from one sample sequenced in a study of CD8 T cells in Susac syndrome (dated by TCRdb to between 2017 and 2020). The method behind the library was the immunoSEQ multiplex PCR assay. RNA was extracted using the RNeasy kit, and about 0.45 to 1 ug of the RNA was reverse transcribed with random hexamers. TCRdb reanalyzed the raw reads on its own, using fastp at Q25 for trimming and MiXCR for clone calling, and kept in-frame beta chains. Entries that share a CDR3 protein sequence are merged under the most common genes and DNA. In all, the sample holds 250,000 to 300,000 distinct CDR3 sequences, and approximately 85% of those were seen once. Around 0.21% of the sample belongs to the ten largest clones. What was sequenced was CD8+ T cells from PBMCs. The receptors were sampled from a human donor with multiple sclerosis.

The CDR3 coding sequence is TGTGCCAGCAGTTACTCTCTGGGGACAGTGCCCGAGCAGTACTTC. Amino acid sequence: CASSYSLGTVPEQYF. The gene calls are TRBV6-2 or TRBV6-3 and TRBJ2-7, with TRBD1 matching over 7 bases. Germline V gene lookup returns CDR1 MNHEY and CDR2 SVGEGT. The CDR3 has 15 amino acids. V was clipped by 0 bases and J by 6 bases; unmatched bases: 8.

The CDR3 is CASSDPSGEGHEQYF. For the CDR3, the DNA is TGTGCCAGCAGTGACCCCTCGGGCGAGGGCCACGAGCAGTACTTC. V is TRBV25-1 and J is TRBJ2-7, with D maybe TRBD2 (5 bases). V lost 3 bases to trimming and J lost 5 bases, with 17 bases between them. This CDR3 has 15 residues. Germline V gives CDR1 MGHDK, CDR2 SYGVNS.

With regard to this clonotype: One end of the junction varies from germline; a read error may be responsible. The V and J genes are TRBV7-9 and TRBJ1-5, with unresolved D. The CDR3 sequence is 13 residues long. Looked up from germline, CDR1 is SEHNR and CDR2 is FQNEAQ (reference sequence). CDR3 in amino acids: CASSISSTQPQHF. The CDR3 DNA sequence: TGTGCCAGCAGCATCAGTAGCACTCAGCCCCAGCATTTT.

V gene TRBV20-1 combines with J gene TRBJ2-1; 7 bases match TRBD2. From germline, CDR1 is DFQATT and CDR2 SNEGSKA (reference sequence). V lost 5 bases, J lost 0 bases, and 7 bases stayed unmatched. The CDR3 runs to 15 residues. CDR3 loop: CSAPTGLVSYNEQFF. As DNA, the CDR3 is TGCAGTGCTCCAACAGGACTAGTCTCCTACAATGAGCAGTTCTTC.

This clonotype occurred a few times. The chain has TRBV5-4 and TRBJ2-3; perhaps TRBD1 as D (6 bases). Trimming removed 0 bases from V and 2 bases from J, with 13 bases in between. Germline V gives CDR1 SGHNT, CDR2 YYREEE (reference sequence). There are 16 residues in the CDR3. The DNA of the CDR3 is TGTGCCAGCAGCTTGGTGCGGACAGCCCTCACAGATACGCAGTATTTT. Encoded protein: CASSLVRTALTDTQYF.

This chain links TRBV12-3 or TRBV12-4 with TRBJ1-2; the D is unclear. This CDR3 is built from 12 residues. Trimming took off 6 bases at V and 8 bases at J, with 13 bases between the two ends. The CDR3 reads CASRMGSGGYTF. The CDR3 region has the DNA TGTGCCAGCAGGATGGGATCGGGGGGCTACACCTTC.

The chain combines TRBV6-2 or TRBV6-3 with TRBJ2-5; weak D call: TRBD1 (7 bases). Germline CDR1 and CDR2: MNHEY and SVGEGT. Trimming took off 7 bases at V and 5 bases at J, with 14 bases between the two ends. The CDR3 loop spans 13 amino acids. The CDR3 region is CASTPGGLETQYF. In DNA, the CDR3 is TGTGCCAGCACCCCAGGGGGGTTGGAGACCCAGTACTTC.

The V gene is TRBV20-1, the J gene TRBJ2-1; no reliable D call. CDR1 and CDR2 from the germline V gene are DFQATT and SNEGSKA (reference sequence). V shed 1 base and J shed 2 bases, with 12 bases lying between them. This CDR3 has 15 residues. CDR3 region: CSARADRKAYNEQFF. The CDR3 nucleotides are TGCAGTGCTAGAGCTGATAGAAAAGCCTACAATGAGCAGTTCTTC.

V gene TRBV4-3 combines with J gene TRBJ1-1, with D perhaps TRBD1 (6 bases). CDR3 length equals 13 residues. V lost 0 bases and J 11 bases, leaving 13 bases between the germline ends. The germline gives CDR1 LGHNA, CDR2 YSLEER. CDR3: CASSQDWGPAAFF. The DNA of the CDR3 is TGCGCCAGCAGCCAAGATTGGGGGCCGGCGGCTTTCTTT.

The chain is built from TRBV9 and TRBJ2-3, with D unresolved. The CDR3 totals 16 residues. Germline CDR1 and CDR2: SGDLS and YYNGEE. The V and J ends lost 0 bases and 2 bases respectively, with 13 bases between them. CDR3 sequence reads: CASSVAQFPPTDTQYF. In DNA, the CDR3 is TGTGCCAGCAGCGTAGCTCAGTTCCCCCCCACAGATACGCAGTATTTT.

The rearrangement links TRBV3-1 to TRBJ2-1, with 8 bases lining up with TRBD2. J lost 9 bases, V lost 4 bases, and 8 bases had no gene match. Germline-derived CDR1 and CDR2 are LGHDT and YNNKEL (reference sequence). The CDR3 extends over 14 amino acids. The CDR3 nucleotides are TGTGCCAGCAGCCTGCCGGGACTAGAAAGTGAGCAGTTCTTC. Amino acids: CASSLPGLESEQFF.

This chain links TRBV29-1 with TRBJ1-1; 8 bases are shared with TRBD1. The V and J ends lost 4 bases and 5 bases, in that order; junction bases with no gene match: 3. Germline V gene lookup returns CDR1 SQVTM and CDR2 ANQGSEA. The CDR3 sequence is 12 residues long. The CDR3 nucleotides are TGCAGCGTTGCAGGGGGCGAGACTGAAGCTTTCTTT. Its protein product is CSVAGGETEAFF.

The rearrangement uses TRBV27 and TRBJ2-3, with 9 bases fitting TRBD2. Germline assignment: CDR1 MNHEY and CDR2 SMNVEV (reference sequence). Trimming removed 3 bases from V and 0 bases from J; junction bases left unmatched: 7. The CDR3 sequence is 17 residues long. CDR3 nucleotide sequence: TGTGCCAGCAGTTTCGGAGCGGGAGGTGCTAGCACAGATACGCAGTATTTT. Protein sequence: CASSFGAGGASTDTQYF.

The V call is TRBV11-2, the J call TRBJ2-2; D uncertain. The CDR3 runs to 16 residues. CDR1 SGHAT and CDR2 FQNNGV come from the germline V gene. V gave up 4 bases and J gave up 0 bases, with 12 bases separating them. CDR3 sequence reads: CASSSPWAANTGELFF. CDR3 bases: TGTGCCAGCAGCTCACCGTGGGCCGCGAACACCGGGGAGCTGTTTTTT.

This rearrangement joins TRBV28 to TRBJ1-1; D gene ambiguous. Germline CDR1 MDHEN, CDR2 SYDVKM. The germline V and J ends were trimmed by 5 bases and 8 bases, with 21 bases remaining between them. CDR3 length equals 15 residues. CDR3 amino acids: CASSQTSWGSPEAFF. CDR3 nucleotides: TGTGCCAGCAGTCAGACATCATGGGGAAGTCCGGAAGCTTTCTTT.

The table lists this clonotype with a few counts. The chain carries TRBV7-2 and TRBJ1-2; D remains ambiguous. Looked up from germline, CDR1 is SGHTA and CDR2 is FQGNSA. Between the trimmed V and J ends, which lost 3 bases and 4 bases, there was a span of 9 bases. This CDR3 has 13 amino acids. CDR3: CASSLDLLYGYTF. CDR3 bases: TGTGCCAGCAGCTTGGACTTACTCTATGGCTACACCTTC.

This clonotype has just one count. The chain joins TRBV6-2 or TRBV6-3 to TRBJ1-1; D is unresolved. CDR3 length equals 15 residues. Trimming took 3 bases from V and 0 from J, leaving 11 bases between them. From germline, CDR1 is MNHEY and CDR2 SVGEGT. The DNA for the CDR3 is TGTGCCAGCAGTTATTGGGTGATTATGAACACTGAAGCTTTCTTT. This codes for CASSYWVIMNTEAFF.

This sequence joins TRBV28 and TRBJ1-2; 7 bases map to TRBD1. With 5 bases clipped from V and 7 bases from J, the junction kept 7 bases outside the gene matches. The CDR3 has 13 amino acids. From germline, CDR1 is MDHEN and CDR2 SYDVKM. The CDR3 loop reads CASSPRTGLGYTF. The CDR3 nucleotides read TGTGCCAGCAGTCCCCGGACAGGCCTTGGCTACACCTTC.

In DNA form, the CDR3 reads TGCAGTGCTAGACGGGGCCCATCTTCCGAGCAGTACTTC. Amino acids: CSARRGPSSEQYF. This chain connects TRBV20-1 to TRBJ2-7; the D call may be TRBD1 or TRBD2 (5 bases each). Trimming took off 2 bases at V and 6 bases at J, with 14 bases between the two ends. There are 13 residues in the CDR3. Germline V gives CDR1 DFQATT, CDR2 SNEGSKA (reference sequence).

This chain joins TRBV5-4 and TRBJ2-3, with D perhaps matching TRBD2 (6 bases). The ends were cut back, 2 bases at V and 9 bases at J, with 13 bases in the middle. Per germline, CDR1 SGHNT and CDR2 YYREEE (reference sequence). The CDR3 length is 13 residues. CDR3 in DNA: TGTGCCAGCAGCTTCCGTGGCGGGACGACGCAGTATTTT. Amino acids: CASSFRGGTTQYF. Using reference TRBV5-4 and TRBJ2-3 for the parts outside the CDR3, the full variable domain is ETGVTQSPTHLIKTRGQQVTLRCSSQSGHNTVSWYQQALGQGPQFIFQYYREEENGRGNFPPRFSGLQFPNYSSELNVNALELDDSALYLCASSFRGGTTQYFGPGTRLTVL.

V gene TRBV7-8 combines with J gene TRBJ1-4; a weak D match, TRBD1 (5 bases). CDR3 length: 14 residues. CDR1 SGHVS and CDR2 FQNEAQ come from the germline V gene. Trimming took off 4 bases at V and 6 bases at J, with 12 bases between the two ends. This CDR3 is CASSSPGPYEKLFF. CDR3 nucleotide sequence: TGTGCCAGCAGCTCCCCGGGACCGTATGAAAAACTGTTTTTT.

The V call is TRBV2, the J call TRBJ1-1; no definite D call. V shed 4 bases and J shed 0 bases, with 3 bases lying between them. CDR3 length: 12 amino acids. Germline CDR1 SNHLY, CDR2 FYNNEI. This chain's CDR3 is CASSVLNTEAFF. The CDR3 DNA sequence: TGTGCCAGCAGTGTGCTGAACACTGAAGCTTTCTTT.

The V call is TRBV12-3 or TRBV12-4, the J call TRBJ1-2; D is unresolved. The CDR3 has 14 residues. V was shortened by 5 bases and J by 6 bases, with 16 bases between the two germline ends. The CDR3, as DNA: TGTGCCAGCAGTCAAAGGGCAGGCCGGGATGGCTACACCTTC. Encoded protein: CASSQRAGRDGYTF.

The chain has TRBV19 and TRBJ2-1; 11 positions agree with TRBD2. Unmatched junction bases numbered 3, after V lost 3 bases and J lost 8 bases. The CDR3 is 14 residues long. The germline V gene encodes CDR1 LNHDA and CDR2 SQIVND (reference sequence). CDR3 in amino acids: CASSITSGSYEQFF. DNA for the CDR3: TGTGCCAGTAGTATCACTAGCGGGAGCTATGAGCAGTTCTTC.